The present T cell receptor beta chain was sequenced within a study of blood T cell repertoires in COVID-19. Whole-study context: The United States, Italy and Spain supplied acute and convalescent COVID-19 samples.

Assignment of participants to cohorts was predicated upon participant-reported clinical history. Trimming stripped 0 bases from V and 3 bases from J, with 17 bases between. The CDR3 consists of 17 residues. CDR1 and CDR2 from the germline V gene are MNHNS and SASEGT. Assay used: immunoSEQ multiplex PCR; TCRdb lists only in-frame clones, some missing. Here the sample spans 200,000 to 250,000 clones, around 90% being singletons. The receptor was derived from a man aged 30 to 45 who had been exposed to COVID-19. The specimen sequenced was PBMCs or T cells enriched from blood (not recorded which). The gene calls are TRBV6-1 and TRBJ1-1; no definite D call. The DNA for the CDR3 is TGTGCCAGCAGTGAAGCAGGGAGGGCCCAATATTACACTGAAGCTTTCTTT. Protein sequence: CASSEAGRAQYYTEAFF.